A selection of T cell receptor beta chains follows, all from one sample in a study of blood T cell repertoires in COVID-19. TCRdb keeps only in-frame clones here, not all; method: immunoSEQ multiplex PCR. The sample yields 76,000 or so clones, 86% seen once. Material for sequencing was peripheral blood. Receptor source: a man older than 75 in a cohort sampled during active COVID-19. Each CDR3 is given with its conserved first and last residue. The D gene is left open where the match is weak. A row's size may be missing; if present it is once, few, many or a size class.

J gene	CDR3 length	D gene	V gene	clone size	CDR3 DNA	CDR3 protein
TRBJ1-2	14	TRBD1	TRBV28	NA	TGTGCCAGCAGCTCCGGGACAGCTAACTATGGCTACACCTTC	CASSSGTANYGYTF
TRBJ1-2	16	TRBD1	TRBV9	NA	TGTGCCAGCAGCACCTCGGACAGGGGGACCGGTGATGGCTACACCTTC	CASSTSDRGTGDGYTF
TRBJ2-3	15	TRBD2	TRBV2	NA	TGTGCCAGCAGTGAACTAGCGGGGAGCACAGATACGCAGTATTTT	CASSELAGSTDTQYF
TRBJ2-3	14	NA	TRBV24-1	NA	TGTGCCACCAGTGATCCTATCGTCACAGATACGCAGTATTTT	CATSDPIVTDTQYF
TRBJ1-4	15	NA	TRBV4-2	NA	TGTGCCAGCAGCCCTAGACAGGCAACTAATGAAAAACTGTTTTTT	CASSPRQATNEKLFF
TRBJ1-1	16	TRBD1	TRBV7-3	NA	TGTGCCAGCAGCTTGGACCGGGACAGGGGGCTGATGGAAGCTTTCTTT	CASSLDRDRGLMEAFF
TRBJ2-7	13	NA	TRBV18	NA	TGTGCCAGCTCAGAAACGGTCTCCTACGAGCAGTACTTC	CASSETVSYEQYF
TRBJ2-1	16	TRBD1	TRBV15	NA	TGTGCCACCAGCAGAGATCTGGACAGGGCTTCCAATGAGCAGTTCTTC	CATSRDLDRASNEQFF
TRBJ2-5	16	TRBD1	TRBV24-1	NA	TGTGCCACCAGTGATTTTCCCGGGACAGGGAAAGAGACCCAGTACTTC	CATSDFPGTGKETQYF
TRBJ2-5	13	NA	TRBV19	NA	TGTGCCAGTACCTCGGACAGAGGGGAGACCCAGTACTTC	CASTSDRGETQYF
TRBJ1-1	15	NA	TRBV11-2	NA	TGTGCCAGCAGCTACACCGGGAAAATGAACACTGAAGCTTTCTTT	CASSYTGKMNTEAFF
TRBJ2-3	15	NA	TRBV9	NA	TGTGCCAGCAGCGTAGCGCCTATAATCACAGATACGCAGTATTTT	CASSVAPIITDTQYF
TRBJ2-5	14	NA	TRBV11-3	NA	TGTGCCAGCAGTCGAAACCTCAGGGGAGAGACCCAGTACTTC	CASSRNLRGETQYF
TRBJ2-3	16	TRBD2	TRBV5-4	NA	TGTGCCAGCAGCTTGGGGACTAGCGGGGGAACAGATACGCAGTATTTT	CASSLGTSGGTDTQYF
TRBJ2-1	15	NA	TRBV27	NA	TGTGCCAGCAGTTTATTGGGAGGATCCTACAATGAGCAGTTCTTC	CASSLLGGSYNEQFF
TRBJ1-1	11	NA	TRBV12-3/TRBV12-4	NA	TGTGCCAGCAGCTCCTACACTGAAGCTTTCTTT	CASSSYTEAFF
TRBJ2-7	14	NA	TRBV19	NA	TGTGCCAGTAAGGACAGCGGTACTTATTTCGAGCAGTACTTC	CASKDSGTYFEQYF
TRBJ1-5	14	TRBD1	TRBV11-3	few	TGTGCCAGCAGTCGACAGGGGCGCAATCAGCCCCAGCATTTT	CASSRQGRNQPQHF
TRBJ2-7	16	TRBD2	TRBV4-2	NA	TGTGCCAGCAGCCAAGCGTACCCCGGGACTAGGGACGAGCAGTACTTC	CASSQAYPGTRDEQYF
TRBJ1-1	13	NA	TRBV3-1/TRBV3-2	NA	TGTGCCAGCAGCCAACAGGTGAACACTGAAGCTTTCTTT	CASSQQVNTEAFF
TRBJ1-2	13	NA	TRBV21-1	once	TGTGCCAGCAGACGAAATACAGGGGGCGGCTACACCTTC	CASRRNTGGGYTF
TRBJ1-4	11	NA	TRBV5-1	NA	TGCGCCAGCAGCTCAGGGGAAAAACTGTTTTTT	CASSSGEKLFF
TRBJ1-1	14	NA	TRBV27	NA	TGTGCCAGCAGTTTAGAAAGACAGAACACTGAAGCTTTCTTT	CASSLERQNTEAFF
TRBJ2-3	15	NA	TRBV5-6	NA	TGTGCCAGCAGCTTACTGAACAGGAACACAGATACGCAGTATTTT	CASSLLNRNTDTQYF
TRBJ2-7	15	TRBD1	TRBV7-2	NA	TGTGCCAGCAGCTTGTCGGACAGGGCTACCTACGAGCAGTACTTC	CASSLSDRATYEQYF
TRBJ1-2	14	TRBD1	TRBV5-1	NA	TGCGCCAGCAGCTTAAGGGGACAGGGGACGGGCTACACCTTC	CASSLRGQGTGYTF
TRBJ1-3	15	NA	TRBV5-1	NA	TGCGCCAGCAGCCCCGAAGGCGGCTCTGGAAACACCATATATTTT	CASSPEGGSGNTIYF
TRBJ2-2	14	TRBD1	TRBV5-4	NA	TGTGCCAGCAGCTCCGGGACAGATACCGGGGAGCTGTTTTTT	CASSSGTDTGELFF
TRBJ2-5	19	TRBD2	TRBV7-9	NA	TGTGCCAGCAGCCCCGGGACGGGCGTTAGCGGGGGGATCCGGGAGACCCAGTACTTC	CASSPGTGVSGGIRETQYF
TRBJ2-3	16	TRBD2	TRBV28	NA	TGTGCCAGCAGTTTATCTGGCGGGGGGAGCACAGATACGCAGTATTTT	CASSLSGGGSTDTQYF